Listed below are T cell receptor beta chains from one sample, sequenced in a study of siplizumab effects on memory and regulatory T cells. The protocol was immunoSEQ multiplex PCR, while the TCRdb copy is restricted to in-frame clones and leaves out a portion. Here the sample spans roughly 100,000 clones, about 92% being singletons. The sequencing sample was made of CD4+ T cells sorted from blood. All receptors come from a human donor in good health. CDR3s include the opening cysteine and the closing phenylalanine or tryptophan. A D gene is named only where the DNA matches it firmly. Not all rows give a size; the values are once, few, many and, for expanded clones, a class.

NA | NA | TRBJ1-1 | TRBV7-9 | TGTGCCAGCAGCTTAGCTAAAGGGGCTTTCTTT | CASSLAKGAFF
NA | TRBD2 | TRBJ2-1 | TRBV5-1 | TGCGCCAGCAGCTTGGCCGGGACTAGACAAAATGAGCAGTTCTTC | CASSLAGTRQNEQFF
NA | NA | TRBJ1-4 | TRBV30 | TGTGCCTGGAGTGTAGGGGGACACCATAATGAAAAACTGTTTTTT | CAWSVGGHHNEKLFF
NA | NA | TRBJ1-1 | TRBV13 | TGTGCCAGCAGCTTAAATTTGGGGGTCCCGAGTCGGAACACTGAAGCTTTCTTT | CASSLNLGVPSRNTEAFF
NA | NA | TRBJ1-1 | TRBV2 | TGTGCCAGCAGTGTGGGTCGGGGCCCCGTGGAGGAAACTGAAGCTTTCTTT | CASSVGRGPVEETEAFF
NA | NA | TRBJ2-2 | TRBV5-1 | TGCGCCAGCAGCTTGGACTCCGAGGGCACCGGGGAGCTGTTTTTT | CASSLDSEGTGELFF
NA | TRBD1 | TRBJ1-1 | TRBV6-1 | TGTGCCAGCAGTCAAGGGACAGGGGGATCGAACACTGAAGCTTTCTTT | CASSQGTGGSNTEAFF
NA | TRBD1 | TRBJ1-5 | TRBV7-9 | TGTGCCAGCAGCGGCGGACAGGCCAAGCCCCAGCATTTT | CASSGGQAKPQHF
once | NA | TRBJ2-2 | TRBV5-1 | TGCGCCAGCAGCAACCAGGGGAAGAACACCGGGGAGCTGTTTTTT | CASSNQGKNTGELFF
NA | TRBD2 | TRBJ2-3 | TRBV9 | TGTGCCAGCTCAAGACTAGCGGGCGATCGCACAGATACGCAGTATTTT | CASSRLAGDRTDTQYF
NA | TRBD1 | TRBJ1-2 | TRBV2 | TGTGCCAGCAGGACCTTGACAGGGGACAATGGCTACACCTTC | CASRTLTGDNGYTF
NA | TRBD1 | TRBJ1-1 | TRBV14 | TGTGCCAGCAGCCAGCCGGGACAGGTGAACACTGAAGCTTTCTTT | CASSQPGQVNTEAFF
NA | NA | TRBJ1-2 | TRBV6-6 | TGTGCCAGCAGTCTACCGGGGGTTCAGAACTATGGCTACACCTTC | CASSLPGVQNYGYTF
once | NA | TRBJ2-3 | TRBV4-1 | TGCGCCAGCAGCCAAGAAGAGTCAACTCGATACACAGATACGCAGTATTTT | CASSQEESTRYTDTQYF
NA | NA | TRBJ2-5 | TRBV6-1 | TGTGCCAGCAGTGTCTTTGAGACCCAGTACTTC | CASSVFETQYF
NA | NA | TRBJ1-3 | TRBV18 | TGTGCCAGCTCACCACGCGACACCTCTGGAAACACCATATATTTT | CASSPRDTSGNTIYF
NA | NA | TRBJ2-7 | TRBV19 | TGTGCCAGTAGTTCTCGACCGGGCTACGAGCAGTACTTC | CASSSRPGYEQYF